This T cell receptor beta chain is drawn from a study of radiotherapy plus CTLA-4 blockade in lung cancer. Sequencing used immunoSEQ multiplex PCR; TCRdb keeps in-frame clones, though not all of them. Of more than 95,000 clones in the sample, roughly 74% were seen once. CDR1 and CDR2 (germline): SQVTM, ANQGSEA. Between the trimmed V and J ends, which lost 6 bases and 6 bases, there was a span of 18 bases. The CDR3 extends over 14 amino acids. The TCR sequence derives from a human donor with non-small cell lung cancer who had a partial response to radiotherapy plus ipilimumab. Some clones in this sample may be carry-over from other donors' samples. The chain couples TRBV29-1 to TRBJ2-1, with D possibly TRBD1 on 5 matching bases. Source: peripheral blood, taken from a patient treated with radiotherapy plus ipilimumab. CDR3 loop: CSVSGHFLGNEQFF. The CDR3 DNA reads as TGCAGCGTGTCCGGACACTTTCTGGGCAATGAGCAGTTCTTC.